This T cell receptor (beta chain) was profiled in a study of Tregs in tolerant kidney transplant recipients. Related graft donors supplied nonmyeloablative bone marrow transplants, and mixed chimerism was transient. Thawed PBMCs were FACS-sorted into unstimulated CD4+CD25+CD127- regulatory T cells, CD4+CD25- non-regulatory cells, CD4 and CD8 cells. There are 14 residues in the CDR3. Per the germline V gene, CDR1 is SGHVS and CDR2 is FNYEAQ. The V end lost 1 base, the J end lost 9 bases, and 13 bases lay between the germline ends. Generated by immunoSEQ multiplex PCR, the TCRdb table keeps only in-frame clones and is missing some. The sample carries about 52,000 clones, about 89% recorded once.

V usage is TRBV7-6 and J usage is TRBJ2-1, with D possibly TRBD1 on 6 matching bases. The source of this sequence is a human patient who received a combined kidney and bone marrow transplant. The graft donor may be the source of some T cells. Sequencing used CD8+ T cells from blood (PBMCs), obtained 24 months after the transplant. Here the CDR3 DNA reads TGTGCCAGCAGCTTAGGATGGGGGCAGGGTGAGCAGTTCTTC. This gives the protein CASSLGWGQGEQFF. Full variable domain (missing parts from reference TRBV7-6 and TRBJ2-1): GAGVSQSPRYKVTKRGQDVALRCDPISGHVSLYWYRQALGQGPEFLTYFNYEAQQDKSGLPNDRFSAERPEGSISTLTIQRTEQRDSAMYRCASSLGWGQGEQFFGPGTRLTVL.